The rows below give T cell receptor beta chains drawn from one sample of a study of shared clonotypes between healthy human individuals. Assay: immunoSEQ multiplex PCR; the TCRdb copy retains only in-frame clones and omits some. The table has about 980,000 clones, around three quarters seen once. Sequencing was performed on memory CD4+ T cells sorted from blood. The origin of the receptors is a man aged 18 to 29 in good health. Both conserved end residues are part of each CDR3. D genes are given only for firm matches. Not every row has a clone size; where given, it reads once, few, many or a size class.

D: .
size: .
J: TRBJ1-6
V: TRBV30
DNA: TGTGCCTGGAGTAGGGGGGAGTATAATTCACCCCTCCACTTT
CDR3: CAWSRGEYNSPLHF

D: .
size: .
J: TRBJ1-6
V: TRBV4-1
DNA: TGCGCCAGCAGCCAAGGGGACGGCGTTGCATCCCTCCACTTT
CDR3: CASSQGDGVASLHF

D: .
size: .
J: TRBJ1-3
V: TRBV6-1
DNA: TGTGCCAGCAGGCCATACCTATTGGTCGAATTCATATATTTT
CDR3: CASRPYLLVEFIYF

D: TRBD1
size: .
J: TRBJ1-4
V: TRBV28
DNA: TGTGCCAGCAGTTCGGACAGGGGGCGAGAAAAACTGTTTTTT
CDR3: CASSSDRGREKLFF

D: .
size: .
J: TRBJ2-4
V: TRBV6-5
DNA: TGTGCCAGCAGTTACGGTGGGGCCAAAAACATTCAGTACTTC
CDR3: CASSYGGAKNIQYF

D: .
size: few
J: TRBJ1-2
V: TRBV7-9
DNA: TGTGCCAGCAGCTTAGGGGGGCCAGAAGGCTACACCTTC
CDR3: CASSLGGPEGYTF

D: .
size: .
J: TRBJ2-5
V: TRBV10-3
DNA: TGTGCCATCAGTGACCTGGCGGGCGGAAGAGAGACCCAGTACTTC
CDR3: CAISDLAGGRETQYF

D: .
size: .
J: TRBJ1-2
V: TRBV6-1
DNA: TGTGCCAGCAGTGAAGCTGGGGCACCGAGTAACTATGGCTACACCTTC
CDR3: CASSEAGAPSNYGYTF

D: TRBD2
size: .
J: TRBJ2-3
V: TRBV5-1
DNA: TGCGCCAGCAGCTTGGGCGAGCGGGACACAGATACGCAGTATTTT
CDR3: CASSLGERDTDTQYF

D: .
size: few
J: TRBJ2-7
V: TRBV6-4
DNA: TGTGCCAGCAGTGACTCGATATCGGTAGCCTCCTCCTACGAGCAGTACTTC
CDR3: CASSDSISVASSYEQYF

D: .
size: .
J: TRBJ2-2
V: TRBV4-3
DNA: TGCGCCAGCAGCCAAGATTTCCGATTTAGTGGGGAGCTGTTTTTT
CDR3: CASSQDFRFSGELFF

D: TRBD1
size: .
J: TRBJ1-1
V: TRBV19
DNA: TGTGCCAGTAGTTTGAAAGGACAGGGGACTGAAGCTTTCTTT
CDR3: CASSLKGQGTEAFF

D: TRBD1
size: .
J: TRBJ2-5
V: TRBV14
DNA: TGTGCCAGCAGCCTACACACCAGGGGGCTCGGGGAGACCCAGTACTTC
CDR3: CASSLHTRGLGETQYF

D: .
size: .
J: TRBJ1-5
V: TRBV5-8
DNA: TGTGCCAGCAGCTTGGGGCCGAGTCAGCCCCAGCATTTT
CDR3: CASSLGPSQPQHF

D: .
size: .
J: TRBJ2-6
V: TRBV5-4
DNA: TGTGCCAGCAGCTTGGCTCCCAACTTAAACTCTGGGGCCAACGTCCTGACTTTC
CDR3: CASSLAPNLNSGANVLTF

D: TRBD2
size: few
J: TRBJ2-1
V: TRBV11-3
DNA: TGTGCCAGCAGCCCGGGACTAGCGGATGAGCAGTTCTTC
CDR3: CASSPGLADEQFF

D: .
size: once
J: TRBJ2-5
V: TRBV5-1
DNA: TGCGCCAGCAGCTTGTTGTCCCAGGGCGGAGAGACCCAGTACTTC
CDR3: CASSLLSQGGETQYF

D: .
size: once
J: TRBJ2-4
V: TRBV5-5
DNA: TGTGCCAGCAGCTCCGGACAGTTCGCTAAAAACATTCAGTACTTC
CDR3: CASSSGQFAKNIQYF

D: .
size: .
J: TRBJ1-1
V: TRBV6-6
DNA: TGTGCCAGCAGTACCTTCGCCAGTGCAGCTTTCTTT
CDR3: CASSTFASAAFF

D: .
size: .
J: TRBJ2-1
V: TRBV2
DNA: TGTGCCAGCAGTGTCTTTTGGGACTCCAATGAGCAGTTCTTC
CDR3: CASSVFWDSNEQFF

D: .
size: .
J: TRBJ2-2
V: TRBV27
DNA: TGTGCCAGCATTCCCCAAGTTGGGGTTGGCGGGGAGCTGTTTTTT
CDR3: CASIPQVGVGGELFF

D: TRBD2
size: .
J: TRBJ2-5
V: TRBV7-3
DNA: TGTGCCAGCAGCCCGAGCGGGGGAATCAGGGAGACCCAGTACTTC
CDR3: CASSPSGGIRETQYF

D: .
size: .
J: TRBJ1-2
V: TRBV19
DNA: TGTGCCAGTAACACCCTGGGCACAACTAACTATGGCTACACCTTC
CDR3: CASNTLGTTNYGYTF

D: TRBD2
size: .
J: TRBJ2-2
V: TRBV6-4
DNA: TGTGCCAGCAGATATAGCGGGACCACCGGGGAGCTGTTTTTT
CDR3: CASRYSGTTGELFF

D: TRBD1
size: .
J: TRBJ2-5
V: TRBV11-2
DNA: TGTGCCAGCAGCTTCCCAGGGGGCGCGTGGAAGGAGACCCAGTACTTC
CDR3: CASSFPGGAWKETQYF

D: TRBD1
size: .
J: TRBJ1-1
V: TRBV6-6
DNA: TGTGCCAGCAGTTACCCGGGACAGGGGGACACTGAAGCTTTCTTT
CDR3: CASSYPGQGDTEAFF

D: .
size: .
J: TRBJ1-1
V: TRBV9
DNA: TGTGCCAGCAGCGTACGGGACCGGGGGGACACTGAAGCTTTCTTT
CDR3: CASSVRDRGDTEAFF

D: .
size: .
J: TRBJ2-4
V: TRBV16
DNA: TGTGCCAGCAGCCAAAACAGCAAAAACATTCAGTACTTC
CDR3: CASSQNSKNIQYF

D: .
size: .
J: TRBJ1-1
V: TRBV6-5
DNA: TGTGCCAGCAGGAATACAGCGAACACTGAAGCTTTCTTT
CDR3: CASRNTANTEAFF

D: .
size: .
J: TRBJ2-7
V: TRBV11-2
DNA: TGTGCCAGCAGCTTGGAGCTTGCTGGGCTCCAGCAGTACTTC
CDR3: CASSLELAGLQQYF

D: .
size: .
J: TRBJ1-1
V: TRBV30
DNA: TGTGCCTGGAGGGGTCAGGGGCGCAACACTGAAGCTTTCTTT
CDR3: CAWRGQGRNTEAFF

D: .
size: .
J: TRBJ2-3
V: TRBV11-3
DNA: TGTGCCAGCAGCTTAGGAGGAGGTCCTACTAGCACAGATACGCAGTATTTT
CDR3: CASSLGGGPTSTDTQYF

D: TRBD1
size: .
J: TRBJ1-2
V: TRBV6-5
DNA: TGTGCCAGCAGGAAACCTGGGACAGGGGGAGGGGGCTACACCTTC
CDR3: CASRKPGTGGGGYTF

D: .
size: .
J: TRBJ1-4
V: TRBV30
DNA: TGTGCCTGGAGTGTACCAGCGATTGAAAAACTGTTTTTT
CDR3: CAWSVPAIEKLFF

D: .
size: .
J: TRBJ2-2
V: TRBV18
DNA: TGTGCCAGCTCACCATTGGACGACGGGGAGCTGTTTTTT
CDR3: CASSPLDDGELFF

D: .
size: .
J: TRBJ1-6
V: TRBV27
DNA: TGTGCCAGCAGTTTAATTGGGCAGGGAGGCTCACCCCTCCACTTT
CDR3: CASSLIGQGGSPLHF

D: .
size: .
J: TRBJ2-1
V: TRBV30
DNA: TGTGCCTGGAGTGACCTACTAAATGAGCAGTTCTTC
CDR3: CAWSDLLNEQFF

D: .
size: .
J: TRBJ2-1
V: TRBV7-3
DNA: TGTGCCAGCAGCTTCAGCGGAGCCTCCTACAATGAGCAGTTCTTC
CDR3: CASSFSGASYNEQFF

D: .
size: .
J: TRBJ1-1
V: TRBV6-5
DNA: TGTGCCAGCCGAAGGCCGGGAACCACTGAAGCTTTCTTT
CDR3: CASRRPGTTEAFF

D: .
size: .
J: TRBJ2-3
V: TRBV5-4
DNA: TGTGCCAGCAGCCAAAGACTGGGCGGCACAGATACGCAGTATTTT
CDR3: CASSQRLGGTDTQYF

D: TRBD1
size: .
J: TRBJ2-5
V: TRBV5-1
DNA: TGCGCCAGCAGCCCCCAATCAGGGGGCGGGGAGACCCAGTACTTC
CDR3: CASSPQSGGGETQYF

D: .
size: few
J: TRBJ2-2
V: TRBV11-3
DNA: TGTGCCAGCAGCCCAGGGCAGGGGATGGGAGACGTCGGGGAGCTGTTTTTT
CDR3: CASSPGQGMGDVGELFF

D: TRBD2
size: .
J: TRBJ2-5
V: TRBV5-4
DNA: TGTGCCAGCAGCTTGATGGGCGGGGGGGCTCGAGAGACCCAGTACTTC
CDR3: CASSLMGGGARETQYF

D: .
size: .
J: TRBJ2-1
V: TRBV9
DNA: TGTGCCAGCAGCCGTCAGCAACAGGGGAGGAATGAGCAGTTCTTC
CDR3: CASSRQQQGRNEQFF

D: .
size: .
J: TRBJ2-7
V: TRBV21-1
DNA: TGTGCCAGCAGCAAACGGGACACTTCCTACGAGCAGTACTTC
CDR3: CASSKRDTSYEQYF

D: TRBD2
size: .
J: TRBJ2-3
V: TRBV27
DNA: TGTGCCAGCAGTTTCTTAGCGGGAGGGCGAACAGATACGCAGTATTTT
CDR3: CASSFLAGGRTDTQYF

D: .
size: .
J: TRBJ1-4
V: TRBV5-1
DNA: TGCGCCAGCAGCTTGGCCGGGGCGACTAATGAAAAACTGTTTTTT
CDR3: CASSLAGATNEKLFF

D: TRBD1
size: .
J: TRBJ1-2
V: TRBV6-1
DNA: TGTGCCAGCAGTGAAGTAGGTGGAGGGGGCGCAAAGGGCTACACCTTC
CDR3: CASSEVGGGGAKGYTF

D: .
size: once
J: TRBJ1-1
V: TRBV7-2
DNA: TGTGCCAGCAGCTCCGGGGTAGCCGGGGGTGAAGCTTTCTTT
CDR3: CASSSGVAGGEAFF

D: TRBD1
size: .
J: TRBJ2-6
V: TRBV7-2
DNA: TGTGCCAGCAGCTCCCCTGTGGGGACAGGGGCGATCGGGGCCAACGTCCTGACTTTC
CDR3: CASSSPVGTGAIGANVLTF

D: TRBD1
size: .
J: TRBJ2-7
V: TRBV5-1
DNA: TGCGCCAGTACTCCAGGGGGCGGGAATCACCACGAGCAGTACTTC
CDR3: CASTPGGGNHHEQYF

D: TRBD1
size: few
J: TRBJ1-2
V: TRBV7-6
DNA: TGTGCCAGCAGCCCTCATCTCAGGGGGCAAGGCTACACCTTC
CDR3: CASSPHLRGQGYTF

D: .
size: few
J: TRBJ1-5
V: TRBV4-3
DNA: TGCGCCAGCAGCCAAGAGTATAGCAATCAGCCCCAGCATTTT
CDR3: CASSQEYSNQPQHF